The TCR beta chain under discussion was sequenced for a study of PD-1 blockade in classical Hodgkin lymphoma. Germline CDR1 reads MNHNY; CDR2 reads SVGAGI (reference sequence). The CDR3 has 15 amino acids. V was clipped by 3 bases and J by 0 bases, with 10 bases between them. Specified time point: newly diagnosed, previously untreated cHL patient sample. Comparators were PBMCs taken from newly diagnosed, untreated classical Hodgkin lymphoma. This clone was counted once. Sequencing used immunoSEQ multiplex PCR; TCRdb keeps in-frame clones, though not all of them. The sample lists roughly 70,000 clones, approximately 93% occurring once.

Sequencing used peripheral blood mononuclear cells (PBMCs). The chain combines TRBV6-6 with TRBJ2-3; D ambiguous. The TCR was taken from a human donor with classical Hodgkin lymphoma. The chain's CDR3 is CASSYTEYSTDTQYF. In nucleotides, the CDR3 is TGTGCCAGCAGTTATACGGAATATAGCACAGATACGCAGTATTTT.